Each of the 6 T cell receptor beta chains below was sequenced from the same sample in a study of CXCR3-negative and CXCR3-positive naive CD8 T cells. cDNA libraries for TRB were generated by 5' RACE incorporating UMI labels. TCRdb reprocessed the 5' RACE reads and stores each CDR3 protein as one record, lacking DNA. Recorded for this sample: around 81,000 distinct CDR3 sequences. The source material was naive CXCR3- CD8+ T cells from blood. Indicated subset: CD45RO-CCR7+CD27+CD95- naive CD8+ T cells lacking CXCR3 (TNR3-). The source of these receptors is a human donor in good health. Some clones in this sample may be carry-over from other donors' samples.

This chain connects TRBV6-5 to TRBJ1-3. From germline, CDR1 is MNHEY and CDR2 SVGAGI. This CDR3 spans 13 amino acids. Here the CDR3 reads CASSLSRGNTIYF.

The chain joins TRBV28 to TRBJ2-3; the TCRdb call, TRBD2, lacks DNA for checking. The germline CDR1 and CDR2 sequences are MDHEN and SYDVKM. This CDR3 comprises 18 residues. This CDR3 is CASTRGLAGELSTDTQYF.

CDR3 sequence: CSAWGTENSGNTIYF. The rearrangement uses TRBV29-1 and TRBJ1-3; with no DNA, the TCRdb D assignment of TRBD1 cannot be verified. The germline gives CDR1 SQVTM, CDR2 ANQGSEA. The CDR3 consists of 15 residues.

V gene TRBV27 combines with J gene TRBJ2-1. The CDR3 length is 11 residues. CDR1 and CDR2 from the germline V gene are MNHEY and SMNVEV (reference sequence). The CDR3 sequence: CASSSRKEQFF.

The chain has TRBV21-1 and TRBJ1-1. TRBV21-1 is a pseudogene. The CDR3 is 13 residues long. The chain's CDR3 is CASTSQRGTEAFF.

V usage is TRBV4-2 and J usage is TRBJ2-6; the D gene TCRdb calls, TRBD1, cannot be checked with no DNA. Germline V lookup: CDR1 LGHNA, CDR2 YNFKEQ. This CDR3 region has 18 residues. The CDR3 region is CASSQKTGIFSGANVLTF.